This entry concerns a single T cell receptor beta chain. Those enrolled, adults aged roughly 18 to 100 years, came from around 24 US areas. Recovered Cohort 3 donors showed two negative PCRs, clearance, or symptom resolution. Original processing methods: Counts of nucleated cells, estimated from reference gene primer amplification, were obtained. TCRdb keeps only in-frame clones here, not all; method: immunoSEQ multiplex PCR. The D gene and trimming were derived from the DNA, and the V and J assignments and clone size from that table. The top ten clones hold 0.95% to 1.2% of a sample with fewer than 300,000 clones, over 75% of them seen once. The CDR3 length is 15 residues. Looked up from germline, CDR1 is MNHEY and CDR2 is SVGAGI. V shed 8 bases and J 0 bases; nucleotides not matched to a gene: 5. This specimen comes from a study of blood T cell repertoires in COVID-19. Across the study: The United States, Italy and Spain provided the acute and convalescent COVID-19 samples.

The V gene is TRBV6-5, the J gene TRBJ1-5; 9 bases agree with TRBD1. Material: PBMCs or T cells enriched from blood (not recorded which). The sequence was obtained from a woman aged 30 to 39 who had recovered from COVID-19. Written as DNA, the CDR3 is TGTGCCAGCGCGGACAGGGGCTATAGCAATCAGCCCCAGCATTTT. It encodes CASADRGYSNQPQHF.